The rows below give T cell receptor beta chains drawn from one sample of a study of a mutant IDH1 vaccine in newly diagnosed glioma. Only in-frame clones appear in the TCRdb table, and some are missing; sequencing was by immunoSEQ multiplex PCR. Among roughly 30,000 clones listed, approximately 77% were seen once. These receptors have no identified antigens. This sample comprised PBMCs, obtained from a glioma patient whose treatment included an IDH1 peptide vaccine. All receptors derive from a man aged 30 to 39 with glioma. CDR3s include the opening cysteine and the closing phenylalanine or tryptophan.

TRBV30	TRBJ1-1	CAFSAGTEAFF
TRBV11-2	TRBJ2-3	CASSLDPIRDTQYF
TRBV6-5	TRBJ2-7	CASSPGPSSYEQYF
TRBV6-5	TRBJ2-3	CASSYGARGTDTQYF
TRBV9	TRBJ2-5	CASSPSAAETQYF
TRBV7-6	TRBJ2-1	CASSLTLGEQFF
TRBV11-2	TRBJ1-1	CASSFYRGAEAFF
TRBV28	TRBJ1-4	CASSLGGAGNEKLFF
TRBV27	TRBJ2-1	CASTSGTSGYNEQFF
TRBV7-9	TRBJ2-7	CASSGEGSYEQYF
TRBV29-1	TRBJ1-1	CSVEDSGIGAFF
TRBV7-9	TRBJ2-7	CASSLVLGDYEQYF
TRBV10-3	TRBJ1-1	CAISESAGMNTEAFF
TRBV5-6	TRBJ1-2	CASSWSGDYGYTF
TRBV2	TRBJ2-2	CASSGIARDTGELFF
TRBV30	TRBJ1-1	CAWSQTNTEAFF
TRBV10-3	.	CAISDPRDASSYEQYF
TRBV6-5	TRBJ1-2	CASSGSLFYGYTF
TRBV5-1	TRBJ2-3	CASGMGAGEKDTQYF
TRBV12-5	TRBJ1-1	CASGLTRTVNTEAFF